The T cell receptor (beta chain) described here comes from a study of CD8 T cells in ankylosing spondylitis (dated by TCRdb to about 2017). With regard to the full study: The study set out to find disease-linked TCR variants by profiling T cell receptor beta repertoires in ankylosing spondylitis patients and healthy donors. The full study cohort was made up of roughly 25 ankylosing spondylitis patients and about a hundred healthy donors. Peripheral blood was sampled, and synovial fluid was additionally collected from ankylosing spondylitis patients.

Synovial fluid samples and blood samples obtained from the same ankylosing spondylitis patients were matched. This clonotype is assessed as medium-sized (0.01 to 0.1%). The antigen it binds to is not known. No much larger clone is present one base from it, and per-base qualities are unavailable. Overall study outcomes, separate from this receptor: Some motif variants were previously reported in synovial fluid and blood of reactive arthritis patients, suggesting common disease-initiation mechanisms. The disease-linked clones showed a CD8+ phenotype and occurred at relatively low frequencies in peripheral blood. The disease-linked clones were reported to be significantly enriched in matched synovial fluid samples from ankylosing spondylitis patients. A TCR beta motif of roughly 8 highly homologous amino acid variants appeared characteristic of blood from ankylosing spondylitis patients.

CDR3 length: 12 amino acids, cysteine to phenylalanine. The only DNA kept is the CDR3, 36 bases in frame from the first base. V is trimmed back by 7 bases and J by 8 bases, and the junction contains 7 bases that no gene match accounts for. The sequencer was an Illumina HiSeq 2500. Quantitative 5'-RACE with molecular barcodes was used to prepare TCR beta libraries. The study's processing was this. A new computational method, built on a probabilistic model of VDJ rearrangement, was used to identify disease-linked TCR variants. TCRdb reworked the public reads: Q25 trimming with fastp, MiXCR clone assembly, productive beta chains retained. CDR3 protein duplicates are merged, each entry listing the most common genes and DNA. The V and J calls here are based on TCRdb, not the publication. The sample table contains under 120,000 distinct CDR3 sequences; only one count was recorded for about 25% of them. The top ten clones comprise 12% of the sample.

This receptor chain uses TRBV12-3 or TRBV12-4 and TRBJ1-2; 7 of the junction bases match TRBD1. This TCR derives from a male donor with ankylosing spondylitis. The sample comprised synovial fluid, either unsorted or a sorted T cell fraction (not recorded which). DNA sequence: TGTGCCAGCAATCGACAGGGTGGAGGCTACACCTTC. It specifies CASNRQGGGYTF.